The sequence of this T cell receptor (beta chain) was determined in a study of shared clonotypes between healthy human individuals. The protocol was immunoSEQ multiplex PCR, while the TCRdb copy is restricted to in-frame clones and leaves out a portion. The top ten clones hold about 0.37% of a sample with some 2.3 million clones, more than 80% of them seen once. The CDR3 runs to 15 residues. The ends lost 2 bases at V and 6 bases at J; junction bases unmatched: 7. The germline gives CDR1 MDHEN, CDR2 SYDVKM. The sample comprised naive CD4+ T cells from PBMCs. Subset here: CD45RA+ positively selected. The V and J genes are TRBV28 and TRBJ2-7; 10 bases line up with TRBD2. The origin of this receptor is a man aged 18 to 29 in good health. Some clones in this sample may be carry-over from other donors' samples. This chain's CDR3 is CASSLTSGRALEQYF. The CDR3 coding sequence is TGTGCCAGCAGTTTAACGAGCGGGAGGGCCCTCGAGCAGTACTTC.